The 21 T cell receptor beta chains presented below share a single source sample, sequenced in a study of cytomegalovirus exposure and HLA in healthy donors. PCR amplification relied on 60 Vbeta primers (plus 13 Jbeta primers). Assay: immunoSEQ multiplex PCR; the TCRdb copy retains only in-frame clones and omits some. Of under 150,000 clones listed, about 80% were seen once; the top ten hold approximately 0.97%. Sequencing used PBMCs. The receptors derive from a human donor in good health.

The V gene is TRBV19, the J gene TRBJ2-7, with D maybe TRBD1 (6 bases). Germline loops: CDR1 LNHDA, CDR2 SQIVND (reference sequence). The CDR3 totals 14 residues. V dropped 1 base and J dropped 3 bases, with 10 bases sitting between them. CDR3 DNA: TGTGCCAGTAGTATAGCAACACAGGGCTACGAGCAGTACTTC. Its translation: CASSIATQGYEQYF. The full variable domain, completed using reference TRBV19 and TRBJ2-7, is DGGITQSPKYLFRKEGQNVTLSCEQNLNHDAMYWYRQDPGQGLRLIYYSQIVNDFQKGDIAEGYSVSREKKESFPLTVTSAQKNPTAFYLCASSIATQGYEQYFGPGTRLTVT.

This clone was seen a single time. The CDR3 region is CASSFFYVMGQGTDTQYF. In DNA, the CDR3 is TGTGCCAGCAGTTTTTTTTATGTGATGGGACAGGGCACAGATACGCAGTATTTT. J is TRBJ2-3 and V is TRBV27, with 8 bases lining up with TRBD1. This CDR3 is built from 18 residues. Per the germline V gene, CDR1 is MNHEY and CDR2 is SMNVEV (reference sequence). V trimming: 3 bases; J trimming: 1 base; junction bases outside the gene matches: 12.

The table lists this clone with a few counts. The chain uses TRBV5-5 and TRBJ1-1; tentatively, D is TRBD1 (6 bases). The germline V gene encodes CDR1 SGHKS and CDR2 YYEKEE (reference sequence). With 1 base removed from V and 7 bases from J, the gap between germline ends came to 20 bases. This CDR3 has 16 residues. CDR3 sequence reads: CASSLYVGQGSNEAFF. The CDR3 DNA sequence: TGTGCCAGCAGCTTGTACGTCGGGCAGGGGTCAAATGAAGCTTTCTTT.

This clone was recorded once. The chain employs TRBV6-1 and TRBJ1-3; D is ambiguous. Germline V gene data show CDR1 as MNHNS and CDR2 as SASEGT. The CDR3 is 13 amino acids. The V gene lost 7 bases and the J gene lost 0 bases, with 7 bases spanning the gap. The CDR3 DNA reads TGTGCCAGCATGTTCTTCTCTGGAAACACCATATATTTT. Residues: CASMFFSGNTIYF.

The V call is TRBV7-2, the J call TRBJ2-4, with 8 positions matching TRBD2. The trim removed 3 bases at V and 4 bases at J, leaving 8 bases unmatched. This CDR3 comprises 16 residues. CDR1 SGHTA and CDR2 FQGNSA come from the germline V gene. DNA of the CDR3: TGTGCCAGCAGCTTTGGTCCTAGCGGGTATAAAAACATTCAGTACTTC. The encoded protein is CASSFGPSGYKNIQYF.

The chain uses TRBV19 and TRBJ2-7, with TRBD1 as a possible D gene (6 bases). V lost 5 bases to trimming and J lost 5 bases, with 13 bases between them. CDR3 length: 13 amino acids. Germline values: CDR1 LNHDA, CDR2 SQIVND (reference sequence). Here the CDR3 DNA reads TGTGCCAGTAGTGTACAGGGAACGGACGAGCAGTACTTC. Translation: CASSVQGTDEQYF.

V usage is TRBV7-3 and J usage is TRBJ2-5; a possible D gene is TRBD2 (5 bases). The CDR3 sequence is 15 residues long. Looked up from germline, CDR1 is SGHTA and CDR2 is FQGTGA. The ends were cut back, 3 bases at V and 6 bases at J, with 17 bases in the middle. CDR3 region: CASSLIGGVGKTQYF. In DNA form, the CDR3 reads TGTGCCAGCAGCTTGATCGGAGGCGTAGGGAAGACCCAGTACTTC.

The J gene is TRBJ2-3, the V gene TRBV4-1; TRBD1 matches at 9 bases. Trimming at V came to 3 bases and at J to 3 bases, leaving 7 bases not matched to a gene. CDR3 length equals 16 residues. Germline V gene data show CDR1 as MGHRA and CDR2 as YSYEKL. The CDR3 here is CASSHKQGARTDTQYF. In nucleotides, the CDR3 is TGCGCCAGCAGCCACAAACAGGGGGCGCGGACAGATACGCAGTATTTT.

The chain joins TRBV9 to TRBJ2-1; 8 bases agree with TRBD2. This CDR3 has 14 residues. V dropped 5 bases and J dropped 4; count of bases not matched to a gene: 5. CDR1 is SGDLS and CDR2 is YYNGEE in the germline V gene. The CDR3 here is CASRRGDPYNEQFF. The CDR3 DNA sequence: TGTGCCAGCAGGCGGGGGGACCCTTACAATGAGCAGTTCTTC.

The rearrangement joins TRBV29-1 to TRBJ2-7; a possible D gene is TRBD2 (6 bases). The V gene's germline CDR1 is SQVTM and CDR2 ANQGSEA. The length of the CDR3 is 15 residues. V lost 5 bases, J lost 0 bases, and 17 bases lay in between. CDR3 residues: CSVCVASEGSYEQYF. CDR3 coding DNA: TGCAGCGTTTGTGTGGCTAGCGAAGGCTCCTACGAGCAGTACTTC.

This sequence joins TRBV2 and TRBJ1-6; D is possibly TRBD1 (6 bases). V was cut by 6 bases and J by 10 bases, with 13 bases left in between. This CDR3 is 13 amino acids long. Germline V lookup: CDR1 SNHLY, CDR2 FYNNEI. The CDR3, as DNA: TGTGCCAGCAGAGGGGGGGACGGGTCACCCCTCCACTTT. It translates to CASRGGDGSPLHF.

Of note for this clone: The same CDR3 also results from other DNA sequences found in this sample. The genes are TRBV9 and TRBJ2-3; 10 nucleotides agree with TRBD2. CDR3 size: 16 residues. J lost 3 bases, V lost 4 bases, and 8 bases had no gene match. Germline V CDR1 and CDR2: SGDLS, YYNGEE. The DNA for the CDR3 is TGTGCCAGCAGCTCGAGACTAGCGGGTGGTACAGATACGCAGTATTTT. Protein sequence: CASSSRLAGGTDTQYF.

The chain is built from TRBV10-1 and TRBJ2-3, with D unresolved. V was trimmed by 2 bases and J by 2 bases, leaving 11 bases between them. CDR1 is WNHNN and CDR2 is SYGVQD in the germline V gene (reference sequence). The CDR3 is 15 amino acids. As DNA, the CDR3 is TGCGCCAGCAGTGAGGGCGGCAGCCACACAGATACGCAGTATTTT. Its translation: CASSEGGSHTDTQYF.

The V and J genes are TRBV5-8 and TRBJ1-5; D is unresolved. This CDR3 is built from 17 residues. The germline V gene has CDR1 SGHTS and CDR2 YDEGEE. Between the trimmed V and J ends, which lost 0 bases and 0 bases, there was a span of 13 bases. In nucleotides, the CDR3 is TGTGCCAGCAGCTTGGCCAGAGGAACTTATAGCAATCAGCCCCAGCATTTT. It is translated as CASSLARGTYSNQPQHF.

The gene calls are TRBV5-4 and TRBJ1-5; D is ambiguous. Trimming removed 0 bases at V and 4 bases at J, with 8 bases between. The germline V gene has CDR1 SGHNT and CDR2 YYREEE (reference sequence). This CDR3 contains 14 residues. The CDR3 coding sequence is TGTGCCAGCAGCTTGGACGGCGGGAATCAGCCCCAGCATTTT. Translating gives CASSLDGGNQPQHF. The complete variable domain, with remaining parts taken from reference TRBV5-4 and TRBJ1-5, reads ETGVTQSPTHLIKTRGQQVTLRCSSQSGHNTVSWYQQALGQGPQFIFQYYREEENGRGNFPPRFSGLQFPNYSSELNVNALELDDSALYLCASSLDGGNQPQHFGDGTRLSIL.

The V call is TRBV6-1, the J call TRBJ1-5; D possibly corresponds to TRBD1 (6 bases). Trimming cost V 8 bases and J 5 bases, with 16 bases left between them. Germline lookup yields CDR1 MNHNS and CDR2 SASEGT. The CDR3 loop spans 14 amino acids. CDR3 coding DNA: TGTGCCAGCTTACAGGGTCAAAGGGATCAGCCCCAGCATTTT. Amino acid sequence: CASLQGQRDQPQHF.

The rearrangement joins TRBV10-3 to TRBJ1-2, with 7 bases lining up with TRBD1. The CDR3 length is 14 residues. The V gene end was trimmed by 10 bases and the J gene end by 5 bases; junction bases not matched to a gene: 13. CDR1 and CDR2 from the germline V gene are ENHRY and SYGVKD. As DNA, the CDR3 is TGTGCCAGCCGTCACAGAGACAGGGTATATGGCTACACCTTC. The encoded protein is CASRHRDRVYGYTF.

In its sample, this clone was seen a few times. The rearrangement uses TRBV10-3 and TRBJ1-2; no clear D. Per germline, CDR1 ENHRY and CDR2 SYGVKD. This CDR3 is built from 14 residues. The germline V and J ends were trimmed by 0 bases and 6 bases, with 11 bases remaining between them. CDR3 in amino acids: CAISESNRVDGYTF. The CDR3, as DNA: TGTGCCATCAGTGAGTCCAACCGGGTGGATGGCTACACCTTC.

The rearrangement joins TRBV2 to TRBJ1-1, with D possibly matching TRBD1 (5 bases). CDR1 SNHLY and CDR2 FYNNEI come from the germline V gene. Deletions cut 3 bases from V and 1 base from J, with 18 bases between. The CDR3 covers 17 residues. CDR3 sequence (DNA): TGTGCCAGCAGTGATGGGGTGGAGTTGACAGAGAACACTGAAGCTTTCTTT. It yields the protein CASSDGVELTENTEAFF.

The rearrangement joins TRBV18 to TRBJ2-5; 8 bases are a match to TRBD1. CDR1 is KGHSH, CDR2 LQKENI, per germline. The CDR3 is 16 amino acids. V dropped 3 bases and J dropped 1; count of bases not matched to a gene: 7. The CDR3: CASSPWGQDFQETQYF. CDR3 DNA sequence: TGTGCCAGCTCACCTTGGGGACAGGACTTCCAAGAGACCCAGTACTTC.

CDR3 sequence (DNA): TGCAGCGTCGAAACCGGGACACTCACTGAAGCTTTCTTT. It encodes CSVETGTLTEAFF. The chain combines TRBV29-1 with TRBJ1-1, with a tentative D call TRBD1 (6 bases). CDR1 and CDR2 (germline): SQVTM, ANQGSEA. Trimming took off 6 bases at V and 4 bases at J, with 15 bases between the two ends. This CDR3 is 13 amino acids long.